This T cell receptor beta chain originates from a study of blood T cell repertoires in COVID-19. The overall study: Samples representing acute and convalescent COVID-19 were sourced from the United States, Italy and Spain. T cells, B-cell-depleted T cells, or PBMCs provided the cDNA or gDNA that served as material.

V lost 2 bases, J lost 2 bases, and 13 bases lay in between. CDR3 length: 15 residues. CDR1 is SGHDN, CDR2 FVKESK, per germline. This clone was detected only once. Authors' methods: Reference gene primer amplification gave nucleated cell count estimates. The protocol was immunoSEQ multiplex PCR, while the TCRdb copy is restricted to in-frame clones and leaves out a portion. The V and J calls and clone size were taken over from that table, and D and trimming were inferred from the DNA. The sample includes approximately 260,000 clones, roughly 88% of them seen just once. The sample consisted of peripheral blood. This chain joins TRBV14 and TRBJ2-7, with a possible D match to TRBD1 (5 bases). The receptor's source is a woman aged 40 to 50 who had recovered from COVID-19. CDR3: CASSQHRTGPYEQYF. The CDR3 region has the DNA TGTGCCAGCAGCCAACATAGAACAGGTCCCTACGAGCAGTACTTC. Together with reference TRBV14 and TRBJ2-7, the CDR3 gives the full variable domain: EAGVTQFPSHSVIEKGQTVTLRCDPISGHDNLYWYRRVMGKEIKFLLHFVKESKQDESGMPNNRFLAERTGGTYSTLKVQPAELEDSGVYFCASSQHRTGPYEQYFGPGTRLTVT.